This TCR beta chain was sequenced in a study of T cells after yellow fever vaccination. Study findings and constraints: High-abundance clonotypes from the bulk population could contaminate FACS-sorted repertoires. A limited proportion of clonotypes was detected within both the CD4 and CD8 compartments.

The CDR3 consists of 16 residues. V was trimmed by 5 bases and J by 3 bases, leaving 16 bases between them. Germline V gene data show CDR1 as LNHNV and CDR2 as YYDKDF (reference sequence). Of note for this clonotype: Its specificity is not known.

A process of 5'RACE template switching, which added a universal primer site and UMIs, was used to make TCR cDNA. TCRdb passed the 5' RACE reads through MiXCR, listing each CDR3 protein once. The sample consists of 300,000 to 350,000 distinct CDR3 sequences, 8.1% of them appearing once. The rearrangement joins TRBV15 to TRBJ2-2; D tentatively reads TRBD1 or TRBD2 (5 bases each). This material consisted of PBMCs, taken about 41 days after the first yellow fever vaccination. This clonotype was obtained from a young man who received the YFV17D yellow fever vaccine. Here the CDR3 reads CATSSFGRDDTGELFF. The CDR3 DNA reads as TGTGCCACCAGCTCCTTCGGACGGGACGACACCGGGGAGCTGTTTTTT.